Sequencing of this T cell receptor beta chain was carried out in a study of cytomegalovirus exposure and HLA in healthy donors. Overall study: The roughly 120 validation repertoires were reported in a later analysis to have been generated on the same platform as the roughly 670 first-cohort repertoires. Study-level points and caveats: It was reportedly the case that the classifier diagnosed cytomegalovirus status with high specificity and sensitivity. The study labeled 150 or so TCR beta chains cytomegalovirus-associated.

Note on this clone: The antigen remains undetermined.

Trimming pared 4 bases from V and 4 bases from J, leaving 14 bases between. From germline, CDR1 is SGHKS and CDR2 YYEKEE (reference sequence). The CDR3 is 15 amino acids. An approximately 120-subject validation cohort, separate from the approximately 720-subject first cohort, supplied the donors. Clones were read by immunoSEQ multiplex PCR, and TCRdb kept only the in-frame ones, dropping some. The table lists 150,000 to 200,000 clones, around 84% of them singletons, with approximately 7% in the top ten. Sequenced material: PBMCs. This chain joins TRBV5-5 and TRBJ1-4; D remains unclear. This TCR was sampled from a man aged 18 to 29 in good health and CMV-seropositive. In DNA, the CDR3 is TGTGCCAGCAGCCAATTGGGCAACCATAATGAAAAACTGTTTTTT. Translated: CASSQLGNHNEKLFF.